This T cell receptor (beta chain) was retrieved from a study of T cell responses to AZD1222 COVID-19 vaccine. Study details: The analysis combined second doses at about 4 or about 12 weeks. Findings and limits, study-wide: Compared with day 0, the breadth and depth of the Spike-specific TCR repertoire rose significantly after two doses of AZD1222. No repertoire was sampled before or during the peak T cell response, only after it. At study baseline, merely five or six AZD1222 recipients were seropositive.

Germline V gene sequence: CDR1 MDHEN, CDR2 SYDVKM. With 3 bases clipped from V and 5 bases from J, the junction kept 8 bases outside the gene matches. The length of the CDR3 is 16 residues. Turning to this clone: Its matching antigen is unknown.

Here immunoSEQ multiplex PCR was the method, and the copy in TCRdb shows in-frame clones only, minus some. The sample holds 90,000 to 130,000 clones, around 92% seen once. This TCR came from an adult in good health. The specimen comprised peripheral blood, sampled on day 0 of AZD1222 vaccination. The chain links TRBV28 to TRBJ2-2; 8 nucleotides agree with TRBD1. The CDR3 DNA sequence: TGTGCCAGCAGTTTGCGGCAGGGGGCGCGGACCGGGGAGCTGTTTTTT. This encodes CASSLRQGARTGELFF.